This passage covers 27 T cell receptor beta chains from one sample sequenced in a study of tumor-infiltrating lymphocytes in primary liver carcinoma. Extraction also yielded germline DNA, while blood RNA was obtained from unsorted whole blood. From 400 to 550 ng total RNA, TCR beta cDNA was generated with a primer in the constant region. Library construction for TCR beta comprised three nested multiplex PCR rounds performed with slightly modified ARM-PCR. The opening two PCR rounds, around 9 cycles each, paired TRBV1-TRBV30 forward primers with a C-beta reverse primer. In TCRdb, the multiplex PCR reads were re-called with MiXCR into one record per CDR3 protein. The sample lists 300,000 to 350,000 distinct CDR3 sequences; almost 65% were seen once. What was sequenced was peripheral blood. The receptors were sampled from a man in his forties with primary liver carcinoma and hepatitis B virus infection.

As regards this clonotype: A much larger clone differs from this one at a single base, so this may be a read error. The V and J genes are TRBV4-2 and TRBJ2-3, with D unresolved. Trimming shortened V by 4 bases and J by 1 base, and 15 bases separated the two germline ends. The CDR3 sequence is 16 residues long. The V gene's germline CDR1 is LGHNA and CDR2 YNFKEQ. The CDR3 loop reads CASSPGSHLGTDTQYF. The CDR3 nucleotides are TGTGCCAGCAGCCCAGGATCCCATTTAGGCACAGATACGCAGTATTTT.

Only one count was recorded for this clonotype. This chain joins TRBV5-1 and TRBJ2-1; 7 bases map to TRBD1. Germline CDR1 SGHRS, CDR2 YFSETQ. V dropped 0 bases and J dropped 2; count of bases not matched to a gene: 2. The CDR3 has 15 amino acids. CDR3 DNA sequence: TGCGCCAGCAGCTTGGGGGACAGCCCCTACAATGAGCAGTTCTTC. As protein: CASSLGDSPYNEQFF.

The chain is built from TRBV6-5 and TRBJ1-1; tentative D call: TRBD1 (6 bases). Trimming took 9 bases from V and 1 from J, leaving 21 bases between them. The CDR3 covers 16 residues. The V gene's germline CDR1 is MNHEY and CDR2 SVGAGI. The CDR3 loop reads CASGYLLVTGNTEAFF. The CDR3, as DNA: TGTGCCAGTGGATACTTGCTGGTGACAGGGAACACTGAAGCTTTCTTT.

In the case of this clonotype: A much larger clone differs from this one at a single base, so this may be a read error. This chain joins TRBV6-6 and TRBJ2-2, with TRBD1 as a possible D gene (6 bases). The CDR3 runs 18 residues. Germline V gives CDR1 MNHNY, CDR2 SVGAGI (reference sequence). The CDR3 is CANSYLGGGQKNTGELFF. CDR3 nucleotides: TGTGCCAACAGTTACTTAGGTGGTGGACAGAAGAACACCGGGGAGCTGTTTTTT.

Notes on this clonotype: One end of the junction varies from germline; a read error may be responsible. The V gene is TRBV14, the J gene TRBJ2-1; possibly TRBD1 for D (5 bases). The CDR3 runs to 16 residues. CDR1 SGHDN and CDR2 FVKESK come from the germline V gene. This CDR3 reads CASSQDRWGSYSEQFF. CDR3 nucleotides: TGTGCCAGCAGCCAAGATCGCTGGGGCTCCTACAGTGAGCAGTTCTTC.

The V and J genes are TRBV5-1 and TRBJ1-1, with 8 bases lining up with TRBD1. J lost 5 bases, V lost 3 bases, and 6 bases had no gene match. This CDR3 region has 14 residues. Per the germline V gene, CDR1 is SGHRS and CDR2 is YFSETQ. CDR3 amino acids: CASSSQGAGTEAFF. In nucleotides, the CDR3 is TGCGCCAGCAGCTCCCAGGGGGCAGGAACTGAAGCTTTCTTT.

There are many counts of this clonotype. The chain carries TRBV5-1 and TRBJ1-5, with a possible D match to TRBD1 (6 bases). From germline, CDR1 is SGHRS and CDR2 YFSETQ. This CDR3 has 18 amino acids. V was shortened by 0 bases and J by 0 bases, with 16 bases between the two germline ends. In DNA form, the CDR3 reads TGCGCCAGCAGCTTGGCGTATGACAGGAGGTATAGCAATCAGCCCCAGCATTTT. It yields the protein CASSLAYDRRYSNQPQHF.

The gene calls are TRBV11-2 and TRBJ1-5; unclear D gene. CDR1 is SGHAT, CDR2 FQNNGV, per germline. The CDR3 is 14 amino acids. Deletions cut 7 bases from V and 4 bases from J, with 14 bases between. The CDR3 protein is CASTSGVGNQPQHF. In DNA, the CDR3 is TGTGCCAGCACTTCCGGGGTGGGGAATCAGCCCCAGCATTTT.

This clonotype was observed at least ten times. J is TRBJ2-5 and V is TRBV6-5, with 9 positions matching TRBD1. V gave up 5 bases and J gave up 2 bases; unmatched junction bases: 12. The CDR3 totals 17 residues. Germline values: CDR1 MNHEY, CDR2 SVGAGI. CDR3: CASSDTGTGLTQETQYF. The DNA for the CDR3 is TGTGCCAGCAGTGACACCGGGACAGGGCTAACTCAAGAGACCCAGTACTTC.

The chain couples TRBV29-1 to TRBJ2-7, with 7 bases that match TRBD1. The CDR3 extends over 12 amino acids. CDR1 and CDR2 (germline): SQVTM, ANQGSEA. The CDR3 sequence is CIDLDRPYEQYF. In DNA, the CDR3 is TGCATTGATCTGGACAGGCCCTACGAGCAGTACTTC.

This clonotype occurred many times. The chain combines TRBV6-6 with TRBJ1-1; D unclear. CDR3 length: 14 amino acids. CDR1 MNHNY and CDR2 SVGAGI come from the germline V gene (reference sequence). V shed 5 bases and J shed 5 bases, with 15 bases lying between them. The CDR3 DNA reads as TGTGCCAGCAGTGAAAGGGCTTTTCGAACTGAAGCTTTCTTT. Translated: CASSERAFRTEAFF.

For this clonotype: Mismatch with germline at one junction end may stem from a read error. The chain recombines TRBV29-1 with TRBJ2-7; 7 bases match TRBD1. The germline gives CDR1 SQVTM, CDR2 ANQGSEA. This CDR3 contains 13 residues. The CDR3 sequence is CSVLETGTFEQYF. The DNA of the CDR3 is TGCAGCGTTCTTGAGACAGGGACCTTCGAGCAATACTTC.

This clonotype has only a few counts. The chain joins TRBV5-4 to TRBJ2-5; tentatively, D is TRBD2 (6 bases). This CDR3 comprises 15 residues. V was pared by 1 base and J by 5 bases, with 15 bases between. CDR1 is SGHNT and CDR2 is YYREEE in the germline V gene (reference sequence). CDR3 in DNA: TGTGCCAGCAGCTTGCCTGGAGGGGTGGATGAGACCCAGTACTTC. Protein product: CASSLPGGVDETQYF.

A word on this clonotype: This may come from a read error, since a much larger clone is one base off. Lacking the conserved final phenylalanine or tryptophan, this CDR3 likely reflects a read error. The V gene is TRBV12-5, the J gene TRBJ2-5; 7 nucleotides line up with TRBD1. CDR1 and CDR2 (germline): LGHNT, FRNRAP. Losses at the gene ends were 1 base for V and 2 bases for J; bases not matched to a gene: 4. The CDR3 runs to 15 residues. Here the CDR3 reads CASGLDRGDQETQYL. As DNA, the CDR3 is TGTGCTAGTGGTTTGGACAGGGGAGATCAAGAGACCCAGTACTTA.

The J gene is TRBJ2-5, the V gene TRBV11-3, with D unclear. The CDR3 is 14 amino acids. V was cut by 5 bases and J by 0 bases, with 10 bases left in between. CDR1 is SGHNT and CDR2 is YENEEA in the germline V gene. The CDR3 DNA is TGTGCCAGCAGCCCGACACAGTACCAAGAGACCCAGTACTTC. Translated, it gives CASSPTQYQETQYF.

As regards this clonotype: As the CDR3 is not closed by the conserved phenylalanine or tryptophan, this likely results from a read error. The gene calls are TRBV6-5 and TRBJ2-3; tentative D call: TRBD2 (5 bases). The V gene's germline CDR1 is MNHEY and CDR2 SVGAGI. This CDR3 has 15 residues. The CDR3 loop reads CSSSNTGLGSDTQYV. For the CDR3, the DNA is TGTTCCAGCAGCAACACGGGGTTAGGATCAGATACGCAGTATGTT.

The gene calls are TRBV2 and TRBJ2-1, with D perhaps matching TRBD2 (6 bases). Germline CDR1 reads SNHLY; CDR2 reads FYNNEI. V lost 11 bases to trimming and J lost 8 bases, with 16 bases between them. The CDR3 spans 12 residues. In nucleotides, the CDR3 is TGTGCCGGCGCGGGGATCATCGATGAGCAGTTCTTC. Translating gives CAGAGIIDEQFF. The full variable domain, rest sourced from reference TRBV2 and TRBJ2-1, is EPEVTQTPSHQVTQMGQEVILRCVPISNHLYFYWYRQILGQKVEFLVSFYNNEISEKSEIFDDQFSVERPDGSNFTLKIRSTKLEDSAMYFCAGAGIIDEQFFGPGTRLTVL.

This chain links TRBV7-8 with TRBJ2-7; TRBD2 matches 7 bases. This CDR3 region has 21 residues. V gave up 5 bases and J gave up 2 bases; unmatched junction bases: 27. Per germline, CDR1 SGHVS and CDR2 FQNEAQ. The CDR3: CASSLRRLVGVGGPKTYEQYF. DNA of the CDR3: TGTGCCAGCAGCCTAAGGCGGTTGGTAGGAGTGGGAGGGCCGAAAACCTACGAGCAGTACTTC.

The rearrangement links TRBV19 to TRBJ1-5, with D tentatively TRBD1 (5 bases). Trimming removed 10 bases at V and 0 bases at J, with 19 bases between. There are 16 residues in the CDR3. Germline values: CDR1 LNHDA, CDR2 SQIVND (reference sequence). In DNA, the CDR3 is TGTGCCACCCGTGTGGGGGTCGAGTATAGCAATCAGCCCCAGCATTTT. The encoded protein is CATRVGVEYSNQPQHF.

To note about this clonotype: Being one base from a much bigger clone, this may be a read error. The CDR3 spells CASSLAGNSYNEQFF. In DNA, the CDR3 is TGTGCCAGCAGCTTAGCGGGGAACTCCTACAATGAGCAGTTCTTC. The V call is TRBV11-3, the J call TRBJ2-1; D is perhaps TRBD2 (5 bases). Germline lookup yields CDR1 SGHNT and CDR2 YENEEA. V lost 1 base and J 0 bases, leaving 7 bases between the germline ends. The CDR3 runs 15 residues.

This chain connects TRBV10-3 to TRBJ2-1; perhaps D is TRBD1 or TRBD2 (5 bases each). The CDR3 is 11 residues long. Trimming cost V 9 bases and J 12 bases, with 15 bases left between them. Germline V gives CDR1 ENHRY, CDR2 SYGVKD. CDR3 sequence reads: CAISREYVQFF. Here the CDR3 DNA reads TGTGCCATTAGCAGGGAGTATGTGCAGTTCTTC.

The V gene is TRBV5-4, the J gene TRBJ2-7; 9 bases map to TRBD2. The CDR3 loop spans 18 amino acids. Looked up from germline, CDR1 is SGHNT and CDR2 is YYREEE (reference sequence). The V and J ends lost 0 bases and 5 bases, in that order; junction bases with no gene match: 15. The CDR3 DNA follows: TGTGCCAGCAGCTTGGGGGCTAGCGGGATGGTCAATTTCCACGAGCAGTACTTC. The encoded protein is CASSLGASGMVNFHEQYF.

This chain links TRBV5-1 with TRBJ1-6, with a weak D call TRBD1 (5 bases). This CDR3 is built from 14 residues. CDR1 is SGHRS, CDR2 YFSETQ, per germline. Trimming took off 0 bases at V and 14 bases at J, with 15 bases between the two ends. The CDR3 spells CASSLETDTFSLHF. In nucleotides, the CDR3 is TGCGCCAGCAGCTTGGAGACAGACACATTTTCCCTCCACTTT.

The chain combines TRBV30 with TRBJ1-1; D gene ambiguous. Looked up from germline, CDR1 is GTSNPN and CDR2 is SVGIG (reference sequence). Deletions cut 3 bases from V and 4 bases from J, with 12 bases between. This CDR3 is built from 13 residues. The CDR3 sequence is CAWSPQTSTEAFF. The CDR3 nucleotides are TGTGCCTGGAGCCCTCAGACGAGCACTGAAGCTTTCTTT.

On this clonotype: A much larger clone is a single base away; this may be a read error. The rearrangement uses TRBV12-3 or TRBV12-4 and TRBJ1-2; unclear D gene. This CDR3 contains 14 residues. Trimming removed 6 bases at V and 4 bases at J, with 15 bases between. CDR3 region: CASRLGELSYGYTF. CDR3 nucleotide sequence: TGTGCCAGCAGGCTTGGGGAACTTTCCTATGGCTACACCTTC.

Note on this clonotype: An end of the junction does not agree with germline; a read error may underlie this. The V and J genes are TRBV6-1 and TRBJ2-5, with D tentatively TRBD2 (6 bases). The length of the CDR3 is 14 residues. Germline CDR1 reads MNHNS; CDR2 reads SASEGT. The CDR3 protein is CVSSVTGDGKTQYF. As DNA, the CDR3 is TGTGTCAGCAGTGTGACGGGAGACGGGAAGACCCAGTACTTC.

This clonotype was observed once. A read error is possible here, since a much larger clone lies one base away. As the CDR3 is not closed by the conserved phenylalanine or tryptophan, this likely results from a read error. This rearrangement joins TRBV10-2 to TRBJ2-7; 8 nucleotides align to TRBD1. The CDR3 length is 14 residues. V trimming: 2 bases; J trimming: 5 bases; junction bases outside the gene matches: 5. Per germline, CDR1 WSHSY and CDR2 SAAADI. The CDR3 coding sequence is TGCGCCAGCAGTGAGAGCAGGGGGCGAGACGAGCAGTACTAC. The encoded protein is CASSESRGRDEQYY.